These T cell receptor beta chains were read from a single sample in a study of blood T cell repertoires in COVID-19. The table came from immunoSEQ multiplex PCR; TCRdb's copy has only in-frame clones and leaves some out. The profile shows approximately 270,000 clones, 75% to 90% of them singletons. Source material: peripheral blood. These TCRs come from a woman aged 70-85 years with acute or convalescent COVID-19. Each CDR3 is given without its conserved first and last residue.

j_call	v_call	cdr3_aa
TRBJ1-2	TRBV9	ASSKEQGAASGYT
TRBJ1-4	TRBV19	ASRTHSTVNEKLF
TRBJ2-4	TRBV5-1	ASSSGSENIQY
TRBJ2-1	TRBV5-4	ASSFSGRRGGSEQF
TRBJ2-7	TRBV4-1	ASSQESGTGVYEQY
TRBJ2-5	TRBV5-1	ASSLFSGVTQETQY
TRBJ1-6	TRBV30	AWRGQGISPLH
TRBJ1-2	TRBV18	ASSYQIRVGGGAGYGYT
TRBJ1-2	TRBV30	AWSRGALMHNYGYT
TRBJ1-6	TRBV15	ATSRGRNSPLH
TRBJ1-3	TRBV4-1	ASSQLGGFRSGNTIY
TRBJ1-6	TRBV6-5	ASSSDYNSPLH
TRBJ2-3	TRBV7-8	ASSLGWVWGGGLDTQY
TRBJ2-7	TRBV7-9	ASSLADRLFGEQY
TRBJ2-7	TRBV5-1	ASRRGTGDGYEQY
TRBJ1-2	TRBV5-6	ASSLRGQSYGYT
TRBJ2-2	TRBV6-1	ASSEWQGSGELF
TRBJ2-7	TRBV5-1	ASRPGTGSSYEQY
TRBJ2-3	TRBV7-3	ASSPSGGLTDTQY
TRBJ1-1	TRBV12-3/TRBV12-4	ASSKLVNTEAF
TRBJ2-3	TRBV2	ASSAGGVDTQY
TRBJ1-2	TRBV6-5	ASSPRTRSNYGYT
TRBJ1-2	TRBV4-1	ASSQTGALRYGYT
TRBJ2-3	TRBV12-3/TRBV12-4	ATSHSTDTQY
TRBJ1-2	TRBV12-3/TRBV12-4	ASSSSGGFGYT
TRBJ1-2	TRBV5-6	ASSFDRAIGGYT
TRBJ1-5	TRBV7-2	ASSLIAVNQPQH
TRBJ1-2	TRBV5-1	ASSEAQGLGT
TRBJ1-2	TRBV5-4	ASSSGATNYGYT
TRBJ2-2	TRBV18	ASSGGLAGGPNTGELF
TRBJ2-5	TRBV2	ASAGLLTRETQY
TRBJ2-4	TRBV5-1	ASSSPQGRNIQY
TRBJ1-2	TRBV28	ASRSRAQPDGYT
TRBJ1-1	TRBV5-1	ASSLTSGEGTEAF
TRBJ1-1	TRBV10-3	AISVGTGSTEAF
TRBJ1-2	TRBV6-4	ASSDGWKGSRLDFYGYT
TRBJ1-2	TRBV7-9	ASSTQGIGGYGYT
TRBJ1-6	TRBV11-2	ASSFPESPLH
TRBJ1-2	TRBV5-6	ASSLGQDYYGYT
TRBJ1-5	TRBV19	ATLGGAYQPQH
TRBJ1-2	TRBV10-3	AISEAVYGYT
TRBJ2-7	TRBV13	ASSLSGVGVEQY